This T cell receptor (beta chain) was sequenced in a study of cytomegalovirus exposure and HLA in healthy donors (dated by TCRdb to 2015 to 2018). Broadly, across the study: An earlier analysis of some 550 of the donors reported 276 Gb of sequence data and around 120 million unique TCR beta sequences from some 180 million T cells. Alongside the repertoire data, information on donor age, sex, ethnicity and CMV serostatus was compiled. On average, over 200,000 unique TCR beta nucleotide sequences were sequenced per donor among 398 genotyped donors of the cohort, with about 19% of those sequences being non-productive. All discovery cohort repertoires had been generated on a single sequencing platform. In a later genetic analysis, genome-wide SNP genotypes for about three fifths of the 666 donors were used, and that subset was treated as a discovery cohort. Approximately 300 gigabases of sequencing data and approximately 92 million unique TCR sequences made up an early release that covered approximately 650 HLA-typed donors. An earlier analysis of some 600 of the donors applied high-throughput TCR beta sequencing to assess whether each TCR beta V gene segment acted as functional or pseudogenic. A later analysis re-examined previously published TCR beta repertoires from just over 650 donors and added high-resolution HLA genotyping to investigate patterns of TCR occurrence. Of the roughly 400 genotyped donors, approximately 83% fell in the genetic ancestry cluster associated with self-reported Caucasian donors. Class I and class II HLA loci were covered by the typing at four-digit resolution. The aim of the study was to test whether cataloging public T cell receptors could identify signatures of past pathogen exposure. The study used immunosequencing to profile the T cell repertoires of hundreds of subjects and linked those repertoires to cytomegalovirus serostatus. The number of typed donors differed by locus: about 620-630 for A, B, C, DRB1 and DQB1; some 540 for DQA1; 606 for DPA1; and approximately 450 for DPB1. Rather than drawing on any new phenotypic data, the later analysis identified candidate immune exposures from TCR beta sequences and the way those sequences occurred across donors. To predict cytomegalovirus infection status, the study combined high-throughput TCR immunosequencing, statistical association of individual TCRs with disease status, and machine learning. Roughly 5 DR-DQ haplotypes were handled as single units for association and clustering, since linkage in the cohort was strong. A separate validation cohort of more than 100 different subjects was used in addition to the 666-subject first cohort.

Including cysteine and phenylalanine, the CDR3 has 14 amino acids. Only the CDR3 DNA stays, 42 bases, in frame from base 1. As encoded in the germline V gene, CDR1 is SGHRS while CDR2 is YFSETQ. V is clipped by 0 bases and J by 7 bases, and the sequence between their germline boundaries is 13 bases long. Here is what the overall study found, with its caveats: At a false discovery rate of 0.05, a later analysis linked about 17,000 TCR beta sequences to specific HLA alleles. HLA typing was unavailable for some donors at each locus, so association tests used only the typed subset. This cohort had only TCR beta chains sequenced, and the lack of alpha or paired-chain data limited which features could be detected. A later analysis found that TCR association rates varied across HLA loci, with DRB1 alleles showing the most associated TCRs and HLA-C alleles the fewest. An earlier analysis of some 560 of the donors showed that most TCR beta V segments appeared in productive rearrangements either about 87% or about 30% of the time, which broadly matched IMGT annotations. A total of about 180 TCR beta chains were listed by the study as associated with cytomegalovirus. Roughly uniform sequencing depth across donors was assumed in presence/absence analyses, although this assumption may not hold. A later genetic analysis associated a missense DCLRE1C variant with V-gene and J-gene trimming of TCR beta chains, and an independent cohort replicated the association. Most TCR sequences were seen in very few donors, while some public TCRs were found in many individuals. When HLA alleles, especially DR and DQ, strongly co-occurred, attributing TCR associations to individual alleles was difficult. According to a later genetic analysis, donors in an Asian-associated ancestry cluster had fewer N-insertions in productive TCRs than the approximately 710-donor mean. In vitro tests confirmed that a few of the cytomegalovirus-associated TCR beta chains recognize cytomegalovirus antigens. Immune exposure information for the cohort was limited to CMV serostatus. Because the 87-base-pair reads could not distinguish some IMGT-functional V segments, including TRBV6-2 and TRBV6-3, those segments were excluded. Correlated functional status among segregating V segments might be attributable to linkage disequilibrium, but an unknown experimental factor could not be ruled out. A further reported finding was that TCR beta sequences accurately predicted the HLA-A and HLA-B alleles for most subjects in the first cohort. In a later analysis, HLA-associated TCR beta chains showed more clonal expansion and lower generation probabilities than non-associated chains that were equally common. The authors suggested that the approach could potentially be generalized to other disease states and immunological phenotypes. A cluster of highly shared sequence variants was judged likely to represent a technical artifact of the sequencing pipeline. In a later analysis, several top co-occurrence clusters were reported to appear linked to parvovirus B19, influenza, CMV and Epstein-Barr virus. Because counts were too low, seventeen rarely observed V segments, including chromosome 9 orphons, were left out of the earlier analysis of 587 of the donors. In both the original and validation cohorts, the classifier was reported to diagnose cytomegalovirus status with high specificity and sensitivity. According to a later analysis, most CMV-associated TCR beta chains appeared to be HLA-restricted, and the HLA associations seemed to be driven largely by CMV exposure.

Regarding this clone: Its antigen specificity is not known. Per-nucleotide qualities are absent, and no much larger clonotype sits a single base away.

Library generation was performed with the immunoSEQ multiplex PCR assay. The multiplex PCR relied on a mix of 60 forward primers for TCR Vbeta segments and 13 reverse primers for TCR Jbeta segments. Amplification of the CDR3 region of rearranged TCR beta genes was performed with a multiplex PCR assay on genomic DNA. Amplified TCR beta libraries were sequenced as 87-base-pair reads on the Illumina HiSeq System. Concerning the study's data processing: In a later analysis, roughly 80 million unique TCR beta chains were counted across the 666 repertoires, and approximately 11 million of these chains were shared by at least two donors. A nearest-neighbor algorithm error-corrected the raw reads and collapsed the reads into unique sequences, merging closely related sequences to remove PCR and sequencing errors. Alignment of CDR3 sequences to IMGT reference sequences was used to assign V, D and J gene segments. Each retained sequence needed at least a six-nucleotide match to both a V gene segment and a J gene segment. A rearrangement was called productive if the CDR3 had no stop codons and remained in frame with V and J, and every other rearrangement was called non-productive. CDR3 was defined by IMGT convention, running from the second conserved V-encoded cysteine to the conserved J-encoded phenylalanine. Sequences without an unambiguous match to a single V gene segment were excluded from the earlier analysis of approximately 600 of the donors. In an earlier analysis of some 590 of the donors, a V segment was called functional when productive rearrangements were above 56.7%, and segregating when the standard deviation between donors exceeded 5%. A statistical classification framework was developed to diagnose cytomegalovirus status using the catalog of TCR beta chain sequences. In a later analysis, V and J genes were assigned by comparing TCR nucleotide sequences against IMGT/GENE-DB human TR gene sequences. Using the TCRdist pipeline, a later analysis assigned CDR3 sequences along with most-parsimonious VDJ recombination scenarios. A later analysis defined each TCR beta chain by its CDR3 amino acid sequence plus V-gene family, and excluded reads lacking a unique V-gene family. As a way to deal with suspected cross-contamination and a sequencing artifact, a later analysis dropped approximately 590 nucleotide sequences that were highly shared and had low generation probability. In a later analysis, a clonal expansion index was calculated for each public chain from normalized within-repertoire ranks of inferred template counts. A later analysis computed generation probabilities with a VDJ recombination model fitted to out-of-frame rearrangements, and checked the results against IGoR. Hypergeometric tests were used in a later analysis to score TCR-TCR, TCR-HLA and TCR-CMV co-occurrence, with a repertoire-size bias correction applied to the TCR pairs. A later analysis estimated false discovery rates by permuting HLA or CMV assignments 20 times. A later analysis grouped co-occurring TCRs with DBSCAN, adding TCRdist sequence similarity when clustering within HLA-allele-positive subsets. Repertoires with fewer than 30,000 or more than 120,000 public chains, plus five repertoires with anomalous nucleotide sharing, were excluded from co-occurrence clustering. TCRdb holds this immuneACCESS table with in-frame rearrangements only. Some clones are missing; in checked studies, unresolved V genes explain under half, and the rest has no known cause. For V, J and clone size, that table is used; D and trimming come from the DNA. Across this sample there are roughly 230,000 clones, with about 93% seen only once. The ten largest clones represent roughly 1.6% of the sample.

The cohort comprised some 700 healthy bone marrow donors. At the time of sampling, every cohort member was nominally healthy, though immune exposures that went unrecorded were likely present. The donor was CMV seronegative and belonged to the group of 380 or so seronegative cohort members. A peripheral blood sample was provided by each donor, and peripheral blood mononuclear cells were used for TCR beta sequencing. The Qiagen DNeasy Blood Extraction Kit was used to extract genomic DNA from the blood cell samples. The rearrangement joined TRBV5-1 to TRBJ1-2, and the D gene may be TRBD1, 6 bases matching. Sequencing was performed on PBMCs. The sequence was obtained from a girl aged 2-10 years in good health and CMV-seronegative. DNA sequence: TGCGCCAGCAGCTTGGAACAACAGGGACCTGGCTACACCTTC. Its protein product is CASSLEQQGPGYTF.